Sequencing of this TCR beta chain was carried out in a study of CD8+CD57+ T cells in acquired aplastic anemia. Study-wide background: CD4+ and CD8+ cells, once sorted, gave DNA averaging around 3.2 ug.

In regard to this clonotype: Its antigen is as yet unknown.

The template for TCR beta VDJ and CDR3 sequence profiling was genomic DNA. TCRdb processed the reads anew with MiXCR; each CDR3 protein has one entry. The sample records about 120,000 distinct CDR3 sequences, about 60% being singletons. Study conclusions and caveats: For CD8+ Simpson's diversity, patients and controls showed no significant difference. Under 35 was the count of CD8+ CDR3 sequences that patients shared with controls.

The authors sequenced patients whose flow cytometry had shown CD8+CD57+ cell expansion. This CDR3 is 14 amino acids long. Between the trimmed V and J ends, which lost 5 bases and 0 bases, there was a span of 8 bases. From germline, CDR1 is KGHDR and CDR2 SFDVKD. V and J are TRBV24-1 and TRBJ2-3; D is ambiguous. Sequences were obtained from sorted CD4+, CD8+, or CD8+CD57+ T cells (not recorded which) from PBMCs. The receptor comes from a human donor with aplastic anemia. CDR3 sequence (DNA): TGTGCCACCAGTGCGTGGGGTAGCACAGATACGCAGTATTTT. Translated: CATSAWGSTDTQYF.